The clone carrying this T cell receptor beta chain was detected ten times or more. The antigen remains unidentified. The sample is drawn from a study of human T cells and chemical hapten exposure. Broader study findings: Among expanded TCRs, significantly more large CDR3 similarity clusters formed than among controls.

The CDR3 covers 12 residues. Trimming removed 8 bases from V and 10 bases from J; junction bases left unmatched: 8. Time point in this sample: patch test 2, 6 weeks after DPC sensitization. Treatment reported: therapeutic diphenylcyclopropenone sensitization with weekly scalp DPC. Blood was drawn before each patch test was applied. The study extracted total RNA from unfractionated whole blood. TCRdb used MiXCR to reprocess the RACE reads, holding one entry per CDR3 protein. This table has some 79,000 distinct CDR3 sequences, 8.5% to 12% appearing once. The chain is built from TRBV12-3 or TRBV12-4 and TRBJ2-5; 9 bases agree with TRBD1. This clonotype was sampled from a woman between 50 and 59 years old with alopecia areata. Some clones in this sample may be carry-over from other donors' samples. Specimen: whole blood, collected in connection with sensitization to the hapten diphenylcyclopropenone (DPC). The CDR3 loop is CASGGQGLFQYF. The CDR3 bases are TGTGCCAGCGGTGGACAGGGGTTATTCCAGTACTTC.